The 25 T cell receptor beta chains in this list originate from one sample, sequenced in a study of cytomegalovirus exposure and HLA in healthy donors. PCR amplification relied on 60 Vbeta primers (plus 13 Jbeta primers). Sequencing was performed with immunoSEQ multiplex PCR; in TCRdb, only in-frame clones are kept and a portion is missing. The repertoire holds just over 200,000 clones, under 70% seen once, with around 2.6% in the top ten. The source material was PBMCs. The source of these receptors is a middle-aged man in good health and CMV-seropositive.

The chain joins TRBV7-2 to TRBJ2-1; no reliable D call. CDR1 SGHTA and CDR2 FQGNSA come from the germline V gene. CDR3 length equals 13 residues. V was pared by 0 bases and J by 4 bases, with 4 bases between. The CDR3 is CASSLARYNEQFF. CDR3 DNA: TGTGCCAGCAGCTTAGCGCGGTACAATGAGCAGTTCTTC.

The CDR3 sequence is CASGFILVPGQGRIGYTF. Here the CDR3 DNA reads TGTGCTAGTGGTTTCATCCTTGTCCCGGGACAGGGAAGGATTGGCTACACCTTC. J is TRBJ1-2 and V is TRBV12-5; 9 bases are a match to TRBD1. The germline gives CDR1 LGHNT, CDR2 FRNRAP. The CDR3 has 18 residues. V lost 3 bases to trimming and J lost 7 bases; unmatched junction nucleotides: 18.

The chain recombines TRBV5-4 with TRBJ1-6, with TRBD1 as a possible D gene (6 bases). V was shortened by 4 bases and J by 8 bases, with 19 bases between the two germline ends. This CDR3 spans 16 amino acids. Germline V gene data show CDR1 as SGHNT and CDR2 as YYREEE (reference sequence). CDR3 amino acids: CASSARTEGADSPLHF. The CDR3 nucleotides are TGTGCCAGCAGCGCACGGACAGAAGGGGCGGATTCACCCCTCCACTTT.

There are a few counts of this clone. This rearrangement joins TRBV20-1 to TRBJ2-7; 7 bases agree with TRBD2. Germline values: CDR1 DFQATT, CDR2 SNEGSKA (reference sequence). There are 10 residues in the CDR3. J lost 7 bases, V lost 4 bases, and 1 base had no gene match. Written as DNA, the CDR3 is TGCAGTGCTATGGGAGGGGAGCAGTACTTC. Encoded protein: CSAMGGEQYF.

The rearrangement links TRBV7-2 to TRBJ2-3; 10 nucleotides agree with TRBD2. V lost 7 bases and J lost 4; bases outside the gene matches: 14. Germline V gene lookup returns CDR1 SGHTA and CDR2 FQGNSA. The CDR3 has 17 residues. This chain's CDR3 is CASTRQRGGGDPDTQYF. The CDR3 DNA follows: TGTGCCAGCACCAGACAGCGGGGGGGCGGGGACCCAGATACGCAGTATTTT.

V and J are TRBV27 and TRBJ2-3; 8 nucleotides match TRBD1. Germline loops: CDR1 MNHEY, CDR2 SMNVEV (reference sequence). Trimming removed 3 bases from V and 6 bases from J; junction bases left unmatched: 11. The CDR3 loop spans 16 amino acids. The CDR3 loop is CASSFVETGGVDTQYF. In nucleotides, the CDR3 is TGTGCCAGCAGTTTCGTCGAAACAGGGGGAGTGGATACGCAGTATTTT.

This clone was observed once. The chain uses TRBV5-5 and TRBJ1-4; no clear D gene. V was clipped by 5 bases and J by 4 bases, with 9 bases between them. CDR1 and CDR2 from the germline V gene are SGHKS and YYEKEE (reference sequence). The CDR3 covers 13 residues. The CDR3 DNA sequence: TGTGCCAGCAGGGACTGGAATAATGAAAAACTGTTTTTT. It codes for CASRDWNNEKLFF.

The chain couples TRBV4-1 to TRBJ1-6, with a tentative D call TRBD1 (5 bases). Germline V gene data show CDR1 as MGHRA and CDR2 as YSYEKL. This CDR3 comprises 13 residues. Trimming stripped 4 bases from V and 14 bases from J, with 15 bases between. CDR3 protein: CASSPGLVGTLHF. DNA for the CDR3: TGCGCCAGCAGCCCGGGACTGGTGGGGACCCTCCACTTT.

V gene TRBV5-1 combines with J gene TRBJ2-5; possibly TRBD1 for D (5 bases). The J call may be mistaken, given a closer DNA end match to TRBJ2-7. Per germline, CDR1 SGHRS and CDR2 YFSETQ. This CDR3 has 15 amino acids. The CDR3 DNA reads TGCGCCAGCAGCTTGGCAGACAGCCAGACCGGCGAGCAGTACTTC. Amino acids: CASSLADSQTGEQYF.

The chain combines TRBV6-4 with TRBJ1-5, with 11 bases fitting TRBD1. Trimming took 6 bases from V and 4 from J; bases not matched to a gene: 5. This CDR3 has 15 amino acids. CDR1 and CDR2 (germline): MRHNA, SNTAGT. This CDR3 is CASSRTGGDNQPQHF. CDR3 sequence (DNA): TGTGCCAGCAGCCGGACAGGGGGCGATAATCAGCCCCAGCATTTT.

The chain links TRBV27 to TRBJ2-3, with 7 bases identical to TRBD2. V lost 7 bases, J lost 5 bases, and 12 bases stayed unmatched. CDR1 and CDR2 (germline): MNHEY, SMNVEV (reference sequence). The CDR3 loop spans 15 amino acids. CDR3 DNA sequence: TGTGCCAGCAAATCAAAGACTAGCTCAAGAGATACGCAGTATTTT. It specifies CASKSKTSSRDTQYF.

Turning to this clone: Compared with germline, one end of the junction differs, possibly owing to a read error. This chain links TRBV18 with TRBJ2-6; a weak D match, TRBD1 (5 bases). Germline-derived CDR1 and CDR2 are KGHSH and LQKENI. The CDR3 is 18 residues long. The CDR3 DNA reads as TGTGCCAGCTCACCCGTTTGGGAAATAGGGGCTGGGGCCAACGCCCTGACTTTC. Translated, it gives CASSPVWEIGAGANALTF.

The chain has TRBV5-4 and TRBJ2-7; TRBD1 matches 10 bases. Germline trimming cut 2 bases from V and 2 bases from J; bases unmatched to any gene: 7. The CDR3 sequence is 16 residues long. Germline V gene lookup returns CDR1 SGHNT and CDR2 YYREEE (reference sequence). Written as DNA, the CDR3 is TGTGCCAGCAGCTTCCTAACCGGGACAGGGGCCTACGAGCAGTACTTC. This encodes CASSFLTGTGAYEQYF.

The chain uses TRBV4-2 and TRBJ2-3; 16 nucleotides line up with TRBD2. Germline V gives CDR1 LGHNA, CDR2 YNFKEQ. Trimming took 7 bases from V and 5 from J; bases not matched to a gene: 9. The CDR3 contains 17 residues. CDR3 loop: CASTRGLAGGVEDTQYF. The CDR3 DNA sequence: TGTGCCAGCACCCGGGGACTAGCGGGGGGGGTGGAAGATACGCAGTATTTT.

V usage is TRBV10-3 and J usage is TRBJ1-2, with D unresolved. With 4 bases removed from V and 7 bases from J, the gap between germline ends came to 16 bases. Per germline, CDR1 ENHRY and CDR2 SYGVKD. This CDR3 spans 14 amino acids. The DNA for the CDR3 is TGTGCCATCAGTGTATACGGAGACGTCTCTGGCTACACCTTC. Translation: CAISVYGDVSGYTF.

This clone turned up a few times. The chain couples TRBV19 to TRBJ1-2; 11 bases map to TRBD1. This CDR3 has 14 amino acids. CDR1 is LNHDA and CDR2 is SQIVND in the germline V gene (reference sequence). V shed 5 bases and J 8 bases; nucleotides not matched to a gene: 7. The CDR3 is CASSSGQGARGYTF. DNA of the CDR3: TGTGCCAGTAGTTCAGGACAGGGGGCGCGCGGCTACACCTTC. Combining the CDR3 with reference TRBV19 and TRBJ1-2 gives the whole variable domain DGGITQSPKYLFRKEGQNVTLSCEQNLNHDAMYWYRQDPGQGLRLIYYSQIVNDFQKGDIAEGYSVSREKKESFPLTVTSAQKNPTAFYLCASSSGQGARGYTFGSGTRLTVV.

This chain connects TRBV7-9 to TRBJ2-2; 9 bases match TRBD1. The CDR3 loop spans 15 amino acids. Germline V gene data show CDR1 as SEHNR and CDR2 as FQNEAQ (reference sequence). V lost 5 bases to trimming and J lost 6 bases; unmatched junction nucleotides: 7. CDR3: CASSATGGTPGELFF. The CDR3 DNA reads TGTGCCAGCAGCGCGACAGGGGGGACCCCCGGGGAGCTGTTTTTT.

In DNA form, the CDR3 reads TGTGCCAGCAGCTTCACAGGGGGCAAGGAAACCGGGGAGCTGTTTTTT. It yields the protein CASSFTGGKETGELFF. The chain is built from TRBV11-2 and TRBJ2-2, with TRBD1 matching over 9 bases. The CDR3 has 16 amino acids. Trimming removed 3 bases from V and 5 bases from J; junction bases left unmatched: 7. The germline V gene encodes CDR1 SGHAT and CDR2 FQNNGV.

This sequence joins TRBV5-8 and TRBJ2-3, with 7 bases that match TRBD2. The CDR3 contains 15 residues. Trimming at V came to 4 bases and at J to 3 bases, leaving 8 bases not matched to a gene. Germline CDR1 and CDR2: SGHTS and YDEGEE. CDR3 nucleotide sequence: TGTGCCAGCAGCCCCGGGGGGAGGCGGACAGATACGCAGTATTTT. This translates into CASSPGGRRTDTQYF.

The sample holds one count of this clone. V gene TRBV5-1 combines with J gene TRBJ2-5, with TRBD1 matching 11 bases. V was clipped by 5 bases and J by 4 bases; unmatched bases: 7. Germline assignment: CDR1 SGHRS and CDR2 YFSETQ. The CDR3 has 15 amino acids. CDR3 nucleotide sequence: TGCGCCAGCAGAGGCGGGACAGGGGGACGAGAGACCCAGTACTTC. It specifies CASRGGTGGRETQYF.

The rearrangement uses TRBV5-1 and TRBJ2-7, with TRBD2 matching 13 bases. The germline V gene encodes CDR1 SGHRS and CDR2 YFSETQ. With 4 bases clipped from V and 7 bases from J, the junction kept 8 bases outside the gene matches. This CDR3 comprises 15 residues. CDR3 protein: CASSEGLAGPLEQYF. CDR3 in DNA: TGCGCCAGCAGCGAGGGACTAGCGGGGCCTTTGGAGCAGTACTTC.

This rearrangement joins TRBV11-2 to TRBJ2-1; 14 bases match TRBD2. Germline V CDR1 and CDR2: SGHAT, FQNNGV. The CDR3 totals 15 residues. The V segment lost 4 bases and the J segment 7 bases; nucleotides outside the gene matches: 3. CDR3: CASSSGLAGGNEQFF. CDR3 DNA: TGTGCCAGCAGCTCCGGACTAGCGGGGGGAAATGAGCAGTTCTTC.

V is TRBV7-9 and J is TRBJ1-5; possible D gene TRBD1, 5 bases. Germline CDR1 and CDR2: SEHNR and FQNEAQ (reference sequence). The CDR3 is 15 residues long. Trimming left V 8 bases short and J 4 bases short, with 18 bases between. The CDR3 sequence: CASGTPGFPNQPQHF. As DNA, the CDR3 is TGTGCCAGCGGCACACCAGGGTTCCCAAATCAGCCCCAGCATTTT. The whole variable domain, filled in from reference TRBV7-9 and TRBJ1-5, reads DTGVSQNPRHKITKRGQNVTFRCDPISEHNRLYWYRQTLGQGPEFLTYFQNEAQLEKSRLLSDRFSAERPKGSFSTLEIQRTEQGDSAMYLCASGTPGFPNQPQHFGDGTRLSIL.

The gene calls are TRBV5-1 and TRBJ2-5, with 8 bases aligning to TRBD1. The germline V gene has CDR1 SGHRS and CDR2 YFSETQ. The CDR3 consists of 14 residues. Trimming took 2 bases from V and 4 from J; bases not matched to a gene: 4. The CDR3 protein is CASSFGTGGETQYF. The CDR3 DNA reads TGCGCCAGCAGCTTCGGGACAGGAGGAGAGACCCAGTACTTC.

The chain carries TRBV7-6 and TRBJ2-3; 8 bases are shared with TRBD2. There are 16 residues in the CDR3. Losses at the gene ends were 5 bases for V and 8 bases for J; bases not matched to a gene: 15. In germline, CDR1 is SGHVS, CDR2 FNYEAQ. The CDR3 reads CASSPSGLAGEGTQYF. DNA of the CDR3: TGTGCCAGCAGCCCCTCAGGACTAGCAGGGGAGGGTACGCAGTATTTT.